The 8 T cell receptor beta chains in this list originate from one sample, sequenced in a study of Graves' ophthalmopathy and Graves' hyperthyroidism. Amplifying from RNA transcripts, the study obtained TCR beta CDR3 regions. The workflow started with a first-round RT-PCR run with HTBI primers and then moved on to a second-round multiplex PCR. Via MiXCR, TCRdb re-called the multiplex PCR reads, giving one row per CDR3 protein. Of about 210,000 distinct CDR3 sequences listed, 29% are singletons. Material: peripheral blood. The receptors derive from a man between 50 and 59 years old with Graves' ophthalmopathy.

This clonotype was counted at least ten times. CDR3 coding DNA: TGTGCCAGCAGCCCAGGGAGGGAGTATGGCTACACCTTC. Amino acids: CASSPGREYGYTF. The chain carries TRBV7-2 and TRBJ1-2, with D maybe TRBD1 (5 bases). This CDR3 is 13 amino acids long. Trimming stripped 5 bases from V and 5 bases from J, with 12 bases between. The germline V gene has CDR1 SGHTA and CDR2 FQGNSA.

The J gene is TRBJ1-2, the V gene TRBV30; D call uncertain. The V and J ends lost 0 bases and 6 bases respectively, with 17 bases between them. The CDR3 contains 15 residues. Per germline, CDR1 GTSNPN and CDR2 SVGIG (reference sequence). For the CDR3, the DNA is TGTGCCTGGAGTGTAAACGGGTGGGCTCCGGATGGCTACACCTTC. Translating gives CAWSVNGWAPDGYTF.

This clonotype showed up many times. CDR3 amino acids: CASSLAPYSNQPQHF. CDR3 nucleotides: TGTGCCAGCAGTTTAGCCCCTTATAGCAATCAGCCCCAGCATTTT. The V gene is TRBV12-3 or TRBV12-4, the J gene TRBJ1-5; no clear D. The CDR3 loop spans 15 amino acids. V was trimmed by 0 bases and J by 0 bases, leaving 6 bases between them.

CDR3 coding DNA: TGTGCCAGCAGTCCTCCGACGGATCGCACTGAAGCTTTCTTT. Amino acid sequence: CASSPPTDRTEAFF. The chain links TRBV12-3 or TRBV12-4 to TRBJ1-1, with unresolved D. This CDR3 is built from 14 residues. V was trimmed by 5 bases and J by 4 bases, leaving 14 bases between them.

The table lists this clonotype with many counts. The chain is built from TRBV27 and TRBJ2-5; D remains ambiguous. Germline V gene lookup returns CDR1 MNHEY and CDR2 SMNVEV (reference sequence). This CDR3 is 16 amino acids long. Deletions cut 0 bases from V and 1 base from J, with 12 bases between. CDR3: CASSLSGRRVQETQYF. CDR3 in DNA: TGTGCCAGCAGTTTATCGGGCAGAAGAGTCCAAGAGACCCAGTACTTC.

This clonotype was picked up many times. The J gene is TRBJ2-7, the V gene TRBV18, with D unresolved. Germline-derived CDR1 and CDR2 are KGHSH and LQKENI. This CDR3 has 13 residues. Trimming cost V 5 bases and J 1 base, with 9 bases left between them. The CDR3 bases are TGTGCCAGCTCAACCGAGGTGTCCTACGAGCAGTACTTC. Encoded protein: CASSTEVSYEQYF.

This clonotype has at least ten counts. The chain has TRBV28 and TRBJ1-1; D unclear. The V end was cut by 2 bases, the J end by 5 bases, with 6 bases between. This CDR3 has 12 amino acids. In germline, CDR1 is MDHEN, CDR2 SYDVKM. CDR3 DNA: TGTGCCAGCAGTTTAGGGGAAACTGAAGCTTTCTTT. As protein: CASSLGETEAFF.

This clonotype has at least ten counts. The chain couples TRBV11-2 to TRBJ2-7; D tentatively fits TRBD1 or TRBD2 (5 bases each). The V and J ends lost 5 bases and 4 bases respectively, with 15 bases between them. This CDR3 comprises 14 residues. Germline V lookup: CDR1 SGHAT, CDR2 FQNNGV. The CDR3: CASSASGTEYEQYF. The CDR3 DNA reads TGTGCCAGCAGCGCCTCCGGGACGGAGTACGAGCAGTACTTC.